Listed below are T cell receptor beta chains from one sample, sequenced in a study of T cell clones after liver transplantation. The repertoire was sequenced with immunoSEQ multiplex PCR; TCRdb's copy has only in-frame clones and lacks some. The sample carries tens of thousands of clones, approximately 87% recorded once. Sequenced material: CD4+ T cells from blood, taken at the 22-month timepoint. Source of these receptors: a human patient who received a liver transplant. The graft donor may have contributed some T cells. The CDR3 runs from the conserved cysteine through the conserved F or W. The order of the fields is clone size, J gene, V gene, D gene, CDR3 protein, CDR3 DNA. The D gene is left open where the match is weak. A clone size is listed for some rows: how often the clone was seen (once, few, many), or a class if it is expanded.

clone size: -; J gene: TRBJ2-5; V gene: TRBV4-2; D gene: TRBD2; CDR3 protein: CASSQPSGQETQYF; CDR3 DNA: TGTGCCAGCAGCCAACCTAGCGGTCAAGAGACCCAGTACTTC
clone size: -; J gene: TRBJ1-3; V gene: TRBV7-9; D gene: -; CDR3 protein: CASREGNGNTIYF; CDR3 DNA: TGTGCCAGCAGGGAGGGGAACGGAAACACCATATATTTT
clone size: -; J gene: TRBJ1-3; V gene: TRBV28; D gene: -; CDR3 protein: CASSLYPSSGFSGNTIYF; CDR3 DNA: TGTGCCAGCAGTTTATATCCCTCCTCGGGGTTCTCTGGAAACACCATATATTTT
clone size: -; J gene: TRBJ1-1; V gene: TRBV14; D gene: TRBD1; CDR3 protein: CASSQVTRGPNTEAFF; CDR3 DNA: TGTGCCAGCAGCCAAGTGACCAGGGGGCCGAACACTGAAGCTTTCTTT
clone size: -; J gene: TRBJ1-5; V gene: TRBV18; D gene: -; CDR3 protein: CASSSQPGDGNQPQHF; CDR3 DNA: TGTGCCAGCTCATCGCAACCGGGGGACGGCAATCAGCCCCAGCATTTT
clone size: -; J gene: TRBJ1-5; V gene: TRBV19; D gene: TRBD1; CDR3 protein: CASTDGTGGNQPQHF; CDR3 DNA: TGTGCCAGTACCGACGGGACAGGAGGCAATCAGCCCCAGCATTTT
clone size: -; J gene: TRBJ1-1; V gene: TRBV29-1; D gene: -; CDR3 protein: CSVERTVNTEAFF; CDR3 DNA: TGCAGCGTGGAACGGACGGTGAACACTGAAGCTTTCTTT
clone size: -; J gene: TRBJ2-3; V gene: TRBV2; D gene: TRBD2; CDR3 protein: CASTSGYTDTQYF; CDR3 DNA: TGTGCCTCGACTAGCGGGTACACAGATACGCAGTATTTT
clone size: -; J gene: TRBJ2-3; V gene: TRBV9; D gene: -; CDR3 protein: CASSAPSTDTQYF; CDR3 DNA: TGTGCCAGCAGCGCTCCAAGCACAGATACGCAGTATTTT
clone size: -; J gene: TRBJ1-1; V gene: TRBV7-8; D gene: -; CDR3 protein: CASSLQGRSTEAFF; CDR3 DNA: TGTGCCAGCAGCTTACAGGGTCGGAGCACTGAAGCTTTCTTT
clone size: -; J gene: TRBJ1-1; V gene: TRBV6-5; D gene: -; CDR3 protein: CASGGGTNTEAFF; CDR3 DNA: TGTGCCAGCGGGGGGGGAACGAACACTGAAGCTTTCTTT
clone size: few; J gene: TRBJ1-4; V gene: TRBV15; D gene: -; CDR3 protein: CATSRPLGGEPKLFF; CDR3 DNA: TGTGCCACCAGCAGACCTCTCGGCGGGGAGCCAAAACTGTTTTTT
clone size: -; J gene: TRBJ2-3; V gene: TRBV19; D gene: TRBD1; CDR3 protein: CASSVQGVLTDTQYF; CDR3 DNA: TGTGCCAGTAGTGTACAGGGGGTCCTCACAGATACGCAGTATTTT
clone size: -; J gene: TRBJ2-5; V gene: TRBV5-5; D gene: -; CDR3 protein: CASSLEFSVETQYF; CDR3 DNA: TGTGCCAGCAGCTTGGAGTTTTCGGTTGAGACCCAGTACTTC
clone size: -; J gene: TRBJ1-5; V gene: TRBV18; D gene: -; CDR3 protein: CASSKTESQPQHF; CDR3 DNA: TGTGCCAGCTCTAAGACAGAAAGTCAGCCCCAGCATTTT
clone size: -; J gene: TRBJ1-5; V gene: TRBV28; D gene: TRBD1; CDR3 protein: CATKQGARRPQHF; CDR3 DNA: TGTGCCACCAAACAGGGGGCCCGGCGGCCCCAGCATTTT
clone size: -; J gene: TRBJ2-1; V gene: TRBV14; D gene: -; CDR3 protein: CASSQDWATSYNEQFF; CDR3 DNA: TGTGCCAGCAGCCAAGACTGGGCCACCTCCTACAATGAGCAGTTCTTC
clone size: -; J gene: TRBJ1-4; V gene: TRBV5-6; D gene: -; CDR3 protein: CASSLRQGNEKLFF; CDR3 DNA: TGTGCCAGCAGCTTGAGGCAGGGGAACGAAAAACTGTTTTTT
clone size: -; J gene: TRBJ1-1; V gene: TRBV5-4; D gene: -; CDR3 protein: CASSSRDGNTEAFF; CDR3 DNA: TGTGCCAGCAGCTCCCGAGATGGGAACACTGAAGCTTTCTTT
clone size: -; J gene: TRBJ2-1; V gene: TRBV11-3; D gene: -; CDR3 protein: CASSPGLGGASYNEQFF; CDR3 DNA: TGTGCCAGCAGCCCCGGGCTGGGGGGGGCCTCCTACAATGAGCAGTTCTTC
clone size: -; J gene: TRBJ2-2; V gene: TRBV7-2; D gene: -; CDR3 protein: CASSSRTGSGELFF; CDR3 DNA: TGTGCCAGCAGCTCACGCACGGGTTCCGGGGAGCTGTTTTTT
clone size: -; J gene: TRBJ1-5; V gene: TRBV5-6; D gene: -; CDR3 protein: CASSFGTPGTNQPQHF; CDR3 DNA: TGTGCCAGCAGCTTCGGGACACCGGGCACGAATCAGCCCCAGCATTTT
clone size: -; J gene: TRBJ2-3; V gene: TRBV4-3; D gene: TRBD2; CDR3 protein: CASSQGPDRGLAGGSTDTQYF; CDR3 DNA: TGCGCCAGCAGCCAAGGTCCGGACAGGGGACTAGCGGGAGGAAGTACAGATACGCAGTATTTT
clone size: few; J gene: TRBJ1-2; V gene: TRBV5-8; D gene: -; CDR3 protein: CASSLAKGGANYGYTF; CDR3 DNA: TGTGCCAGCAGCTTGGCCAAGGGGGGGGCTAACTATGGCTACACCTTC
clone size: -; J gene: TRBJ2-1; V gene: TRBV7-3; D gene: TRBD2; CDR3 protein: CASSQSGTPYNEQFF; CDR3 DNA: TGTGCCAGCAGCCAGAGCGGGACCCCCTACAATGAGCAGTTCTTC
clone size: few; J gene: TRBJ1-6; V gene: TRBV10-3; D gene: -; CDR3 protein: CASAGAPYNSPLHF; CDR3 DNA: TGTGCCAGCGCCGGGGCCCCCTATAATTCACCCCTCCACTTT
clone size: -; J gene: TRBJ2-7; V gene: TRBV28; D gene: TRBD1; CDR3 protein: CASTVTGSTYEQYF; CDR3 DNA: TGTGCCAGCACGGTGACAGGGAGCACCTACGAGCAGTACTTC
clone size: -; J gene: TRBJ1-2; V gene: TRBV6-5; D gene: -; CDR3 protein: CASSPRGRVYGYTF; CDR3 DNA: TGTGCCAGCAGTCCCCGAGGGAGGGTCTATGGCTACACCTTC
clone size: -; J gene: TRBJ2-3; V gene: TRBV9; D gene: -; CDR3 protein: CASSTDYGDTQYF; CDR3 DNA: TGTGCCAGCAGCACCGACTATGGGGATACGCAGTATTTT
clone size: -; J gene: TRBJ2-2; V gene: TRBV15; D gene: TRBD1; CDR3 protein: CATSSGGHNTGELFF; CDR3 DNA: TGTGCCACCAGCTCAGGGGGACATAACACCGGGGAGCTGTTTTTT
clone size: -; J gene: TRBJ1-1; V gene: TRBV19; D gene: -; CDR3 protein: CASSIWGGGRKFTEAFF; CDR3 DNA: TGTGCCAGTAGTATTTGGGGCGGGGGGCGGAAGTTCACTGAAGCTTTCTTT
clone size: -; J gene: TRBJ2-7; V gene: TRBV5-1; D gene: -; CDR3 protein: CASSLEFYRGTPRF; CDR3 DNA: TGCGCCAGCAGCTTGGAATTTTATAGGGGCACGCCGCGTTTC
clone size: -; J gene: TRBJ1-3; V gene: TRBV4-1; D gene: -; CDR3 protein: CASSLTTGFSGNTIYF; CDR3 DNA: TGCGCCAGCAGCCTAACTACAGGGTTCTCTGGAAACACCATATATTTT
clone size: -; J gene: TRBJ2-4; V gene: TRBV2; D gene: TRBD1; CDR3 protein: CASGRDRGYIQYF; CDR3 DNA: TGTGCCAGCGGGAGGGACAGGGGATACATTCAGTACTTC
clone size: -; J gene: TRBJ2-7; V gene: TRBV19; D gene: -; CDR3 protein: CASTLRGGTGPGEQYF; CDR3 DNA: TGTGCCAGTACCCTCCGCGGGGGGACAGGGCCGGGGGAGCAGTACTTC